The 15 T cell receptor beta chains given below trace back to one sample, sequenced in a study of vaccination effects on CD4 cells after COVID-19. No antigen is known for these receptors. Measured with immunoSEQ multiplex PCR; TCRdb has only the in-frame clones, and not every one. Here the sample spans 50,000 to 75,000 clones, approximately 72% being singletons. Once cultured for roughly ten days, the cells underwent separation to obtain CD4+ T cells. The material sequenced was CD4+ T cells from PBMCs cultured without peptide, taken before COVID-19 vaccination. These TCRs come from a human donor who had a prior SARS-CoV-2 infection.

J is TRBJ1-2 and V is TRBV27, with D uncertain. Germline V lookup: CDR1 MNHEY, CDR2 SMNVEV (reference sequence). Trimming removed 7 bases from V and 4 bases from J, with 16 bases in between. The CDR3 length is 14 residues. In DNA form, the CDR3 reads TGTGCCAGCACGTCGCACCCAAGTGGCTATGGCTACACCTTC. Residues: CASTSHPSGYGYTF.

This clone was seen a few times. This sequence joins TRBV2 and TRBJ1-2; possible D gene TRBD1, 5 bases. Germline-derived CDR1 and CDR2 are SNHLY and FYNNEI. The CDR3 totals 13 residues. Trimming pared 7 bases from V and 4 bases from J, leaving 13 bases between. CDR3 nucleotide sequence: TGTGCCAGCAACAGAGACAGACTCTATGGCTACACCTTC. Encoded protein: CASNRDRLYGYTF.

CDR3 residues: CASSLKSGSDTQYF. CDR3 bases: TGTGCCAGCAGCTTAAAAAGCGGGTCCGATACGCAGTATTTT. V and J are TRBV7-2 and TRBJ2-3; maybe TRBD2 (6 bases). The V and J ends lost 2 bases and 6 bases respectively, with 12 bases between them. The germline CDR1 and CDR2 sequences are SGHTA and FQGNSA. The CDR3 is made up of 14 amino acids.

The V and J genes are TRBV4-2 and TRBJ2-6; the match to TRBD2 covers 8 bases. This CDR3 is 20 amino acids long. Trimming took 0 bases from V and 1 from J; bases not matched to a gene: 11. Germline CDR1 is LGHNA and CDR2 is YNFKEQ. CDR3 nucleotides: TGTGCCAGCAGCCAAGATCTAAATCCAGCGGGAGCGTCTGGGGCCAACGTCCTGACTTTC. It is translated as CASSQDLNPAGASGANVLTF.

V usage is TRBV5-5 and J usage is TRBJ1-1, with D tentatively TRBD1 (6 bases). Germline V gene lookup returns CDR1 SGHKS and CDR2 YYEKEE (reference sequence). There are 15 residues in the CDR3. V was shortened by 0 bases and J by 1 base, with 10 bases between the two germline ends. The CDR3, as DNA: TGTGCCAGCAGCTTGGTAGGGGGTAGGAACACTGAAGCTTTCTTT. Encoded protein: CASSLVGGRNTEAFF.

The chain couples TRBV28 to TRBJ1-5; D gene unclear. CDR3 length: 13 residues. Germline lookup yields CDR1 MDHEN and CDR2 SYDVKM. V dropped 8 bases and J dropped 4 bases, with 12 bases sitting between them. CDR3 sequence (DNA): TGTGCCAGCTCGTGGCGGATGAATCAGCCCCAGCATTTT. Its translation is CASSWRMNQPQHF.

The gene calls are TRBV7-3 and TRBJ2-7; 9 positions match TRBD1. Unmatched junction bases numbered 6, after V lost 5 bases and J lost 1 base. Germline assignment: CDR1 SGHTA and CDR2 FQGTGA. The CDR3 contains 15 residues. CDR3 bases: TGTGCCAGCAGCGCCTCAGGGACAGGGTCCTACGAGCAGTACTTC. It codes for CASSASGTGSYEQYF.

V and J are TRBV14 and TRBJ2-5, with D possibly being TRBD1 (5 bases). The CDR3 is made up of 13 amino acids. Trimming cost V 1 base and J 6 bases, with 9 bases left between them. Germline CDR1 reads SGHDN; CDR2 reads FVKESK. For the CDR3, the DNA is TGTGCCAGCAGCCAAGTCGACAGAAAGACCCAGTACTTC. Its translation is CASSQVDRKTQYF.

The chain recombines TRBV19 with TRBJ1-2; 7 bases are a match to TRBD1. J lost 7 bases, V lost 7 bases, and 18 bases had no gene match. Germline CDR1 and CDR2: LNHDA and SQIVND (reference sequence). This CDR3 is built from 16 residues. As DNA, the CDR3 is TGTGCCAGTACCCTCTCAGGGGGGCGGGACGGCCCTGGCTACACCTTC. Its translation is CASTLSGGRDGPGYTF.

This chain connects TRBV2 to TRBJ1-2; 7 bases fit TRBD1. The CDR3 consists of 12 residues. CDR1 and CDR2 from the germline V gene are SNHLY and FYNNEI. J lost 8 bases, V lost 6 bases, and 6 bases had no gene match. CDR3 bases: TGTGCCAGCAGGACCACAGGGGAAGGCTACACCTTC. It codes for CASRTTGEGYTF.

The rearrangement links TRBV7-6 to TRBJ2-7, with 7 bases identical to TRBD1. The length of the CDR3 is 13 residues. Germline-derived CDR1 and CDR2 are SGHVS and FNYEAQ. V trimming: 2 bases; J trimming: 6 bases; junction bases outside the gene matches: 4. In DNA, the CDR3 is TGTGCCAGCAGCTTAACAGGGGATGGCGAGCAGTACTTC. Translating gives CASSLTGDGEQYF.

The rearrangement joins TRBV25-1 to TRBJ2-1; tentatively, D is TRBD2 (6 bases). CDR1 is MGHDK, CDR2 SYGVNS, per germline. V shed 3 bases and J shed 8 bases, with 11 bases lying between them. The CDR3 contains 13 residues. This CDR3 is CASSEIGGHEQFF. The CDR3 nucleotides are TGTGCCAGCAGTGAGATCGGGGGTCATGAGCAGTTCTTC. Using reference TRBV25-1 and TRBJ2-1 for the parts outside the CDR3, the full variable domain is EADIYQTPRYLVIGTGKKITLECSQTMGHDKMYWYQQDPGMELHLIHYSYGVNSTEKGDLSSESTVSRIRTEHFPLTLESARPSHTSQYLCASSEIGGHEQFFGPGTRLTVL.

The chain carries TRBV4-3 and TRBJ2-7, with TRBD1 identical over 9 bases. The CDR3 covers 15 residues. The germline V gene encodes CDR1 LGHNA and CDR2 YSLEER. Trimming at V came to 4 bases and at J to 2 bases, leaving 6 bases not matched to a gene. The CDR3 sequence is CASSLGTGRAYEQYF. Here the CDR3 DNA reads TGCGCCAGCAGCCTCGGGACAGGGAGGGCCTACGAGCAGTACTTC.

The chain combines TRBV11-1 with TRBJ1-2, with 7 bases matching TRBD1. Trimming removed 5 bases from V and 5 bases from J; junction bases left unmatched: 11. CDR1 is SGHAT, CDR2 FQDESV, per germline (reference sequence). The CDR3 totals 15 residues. The CDR3: CASSQRGHTLYGYTF. CDR3 bases: TGTGCCAGCAGCCAGAGGGGGCACACGCTTTATGGCTACACCTTC.

This clone was seen more than once but under ten times. V usage is TRBV5-1 and J usage is TRBJ2-5, with a weak D call TRBD2 (6 bases). Germline V gene sequence: CDR1 SGHRS, CDR2 YFSETQ. The length of the CDR3 is 13 residues. V was clipped by 7 bases and J by 0 bases, with 10 bases between them. CDR3 coding DNA: TGCGCCAGCGTGGGGGAGGACCAAGAGACCCAGTACTTC. Its translation is CASVGEDQETQYF.